This is a list of T cell receptor beta chains from one sample in a study of early T cells in non-severe SARS-CoV-2 infection. TCRdb re-analysed the 5' RACE reads in MiXCR, keeping a single row per CDR3 protein. Here the sample spans more than 40,000 distinct CDR3 sequences, around 6.8% being singletons. The material sequenced was whole blood. Source of these receptors: an adult who was a healthcare worker with PCR-confirmed SARS-CoV-2 infection or an uninfected control (not recorded which). The CDR3 runs from the conserved cysteine through the conserved F or W. The D gene is left open where the match is weak. Size tells how often a clone was seen (once, few, many) or the class of an expanded clone, and some rows leave it out.

j_gene	d_gene	v_gene	abundance	len	CDR3nt	CDR3aa
TRBJ2-4	.	TRBV6-5	.	11	TGTGCCAGCAGGATAGGGGACATTCAGTACTTC	CASRIGDIQYF
TRBJ2-3	.	TRBV7-9	few	12	TGTGCCAGCAGCTTCTTCGCAGATACGCAGTATTTT	CASSFFADTQYF
TRBJ1-4	.	TRBV18	.	15	TGTGCCAGCTCACCACGGGAGTCAACTAATGAAAAACTGTTTTTT	CASSPRESTNEKLFF
TRBJ1-5	.	TRBV4-3	few	15	TGCGCCAGCAGCCAAGATTTGGTGGAGAGGCAGCCCCAGCATTTT	CASSQDLVERQPQHF
TRBJ1-1	.	TRBV6-2/TRBV6-3	many	15	TGTGCCAGCAGAGGAACGACAGGAAGCGAGACTGAAGCTTTCTTT	CASRGTTGSETEAFF
TRBJ1-1	.	TRBV28	many	12	TGTGCCAGCACTACGACTCGACCTGAAGCTTTCTTT	CASTTTRPEAFF
TRBJ2-5	TRBD2	TRBV20-1	many	14	TGCAGTGTCACGGGACTAGCGCAACAGGAGACCCAGTACTTC	CSVTGLAQQETQYF
TRBJ2-3	.	TRBV6-5	.	15	TGTGCCAGCACAGAAGCGGGACAGACCACAGATACGCAGTATTTT	CASTEAGQTTDTQYF
TRBJ1-6	.	TRBV7-8	many	15	TGTGCCAGCAGCTTAGGCCAGGGCTTTAATTCACCCCTCCACTTT	CASSLGQGFNSPLHF
TRBJ2-6	.	TRBV11-1	many	15	TGTGCCAGCAGCTTACGGGGTATGGAAGCCAACGTCCTGACTTTC	CASSLRGMEANVLTF
TRBJ2-3	.	TRBV5-5	.	15	TGTGCCAGCACCCTGAGTGACCTCGTAGAAGATACGCAGTATTTT	CASTLSDLVEDTQYF
TRBJ1-1	TRBD1	TRBV30	few	16	TGTGCCTGGAGTGTAGGGGACAGGGGACCGGGCACTGAAGCTTTCTTT	CAWSVGDRGPGTEAFF
TRBJ1-5	.	TRBV12-3/TRBV12-4	few	12	TGTGCCGGGGGCTCCTACAATCAGCCCCAGCATTTT	CAGGSYNQPQHF
TRBJ2-3	.	TRBV5-1	few	14	TGCGCCAGTACTATGACTACGAGCACAGATACGCAGTATTTT	CASTMTTSTDTQYF
TRBJ1-2	TRBD1	TRBV7-6	few	15	TGTGCCAGCAGCTTAGTCGGGACAGGGGTTGATGGCTACACCTTC	CASSLVGTGVDGYTF
TRBJ2-2	.	TRBV7-6	many	13	TGTGCCAGCAGCTTATCCGCGGCCGGGGAGCTGTTTTTT	CASSLSAAGELFF
TRBJ2-3	.	TRBV27	many	14	TGTGCCAGCAGTCCCCGGTCCTGGGCAGATACGCAGTATTTT	CASSPRSWADTQYF
TRBJ2-5	TRBD1	TRBV20-1	many	16	TGCAGTGCTCGTTGGACAGGGGGCTCTTATTTAGAGACCCAGTACTTC	CSARWTGGSYLETQYF
TRBJ2-5	.	TRBV9	.	13	TGTGCCAGCAGCCTCGCACGGGAAGAGACCCAGTACTTC	CASSLAREETQYF
TRBJ1-5	TRBD1	TRBV20-1	few	14	TGCAGTGGCACTCAGGGACAGGTGCCCCCGTTCCAGCATTTT	CSGTQGQVPPFQHF
TRBJ2-3	TRBD2	TRBV12-3/TRBV12-4	few	16	TGTGCCAGCAGTTTAGCGGGAGCGGGGAGCACAGATACGCAGTATTTT	CASSLAGAGSTDTQYF
TRBJ1-4	.	TRBV7-4	many	20	TGTGCCAGCAGCTTAGATCAAGACATTGCATCCCCTGGAACTAATGAAAAACTGTTTTTT	CASSLDQDIASPGTNEKLFF
TRBJ1-2	TRBD1	TRBV3-1	many	16	TGTGCCAGCAGCCGGGACAGGGGAATTTGGAACTATGGCTACACCTTC	CASSRDRGIWNYGYTF
TRBJ2-7	.	TRBV5-5	many	12	TGTGCCAGCAGCTTACGGAGCTACGAGCAGTACTTC	CASSLRSYEQYF
TRBJ2-1	TRBD2	TRBV4-1	.	15	TGCGCCAGCAGCCGTCACGAGGCGGGGGGCAATGAGCAGTTCTTC	CASSRHEAGGNEQFF
TRBJ2-7	.	TRBV29-1	.	12	TGCAGCGTAGAGTTGAGCTCCTACGAGCAGTACTTC	CSVELSSYEQYF
TRBJ1-6	TRBD1	TRBV7-2	.	14	TGTGCCAGCAGCCGCGGGACAGGGTCTTCACCCCTCCACTTT	CASSRGTGSSPLHF
TRBJ2-1	TRBD2	TRBV5-6	.	16	TGTGCCAGCAGCTTGGACTGGACTAGCGCGAGAAGCGAGCAGTTCTTC	CASSLDWTSARSEQFF
TRBJ1-5	TRBD1	TRBV12-3/TRBV12-4	many	15	TGTGCCAGCAGTTTAGCGGACAGGGCTGTCCAGCCCCAGCATTTT	CASSLADRAVQPQHF
TRBJ2-5	TRBD1	TRBV13	many	13	TGTGCCAGCAGCCCAACAGGGGTGGAGACCCAGTACTTC	CASSPTGVETQYF
TRBJ1-5	TRBD1	TRBV12-3/TRBV12-4	many	14	TGTGCCAGCAGTGACAGGGGGTACAGTCAGCCCCAGCATTTT	CASSDRGYSQPQHF
TRBJ1-1	.	TRBV6-5	many	13	TGTGCCAGCAGTTACCTGGGGGCTTTTGAAGCTTTCTTT	CASSYLGAFEAFF
TRBJ2-7	TRBD1	TRBV29-1	many	15	TGCAGCGTCCTACCTGGGACAGGGGGTACCTACGAGCAGTACTTC	CSVLPGTGGTYEQYF
TRBJ2-1	.	TRBV6-5	many	14	TGTGCCAGCAGCTTAACAGGGTCCAACAATGAGCAGTTCTTC	CASSLTGSNNEQFF
TRBJ2-2	.	TRBV19	.	14	TGTGCCAGTAGTCCCGCTGTGAACACCGGGGAGCTGTTTTTT	CASSPAVNTGELFF
TRBJ2-2	TRBD2	TRBV4-3	.	17	TGCGCCAGCAGCCAAGATCCCCTAGCGGGGTACACCGGGGAGCTGTTTTTT	CASSQDPLAGYTGELFF
TRBJ1-1	.	TRBV7-9	few	15	TGTGCCAGCAGCTTAGTATCAGTTATGAACACTGAAGCTTTCTTT	CASSLVSVMNTEAFF
TRBJ2-4	.	TRBV29-1	many	11	TGCAGCGTTGATGTGGGGAACATTCAGTACTTC	CSVDVGNIQYF
TRBJ2-3	TRBD2	TRBV4-3	few	16	TGCGCCAGCAGCCAACTTAGCGGGGGGGCGGAAGATACGCAGTATTTT	CASSQLSGGAEDTQYF
TRBJ1-2	.	TRBV5-6	.	17	TGTGTCAGCATCCAGCTTGGGTGGTCGATCGGTTATCATGGCTACACCTTC	CVSIQLGWSIGYHGYTF
TRBJ1-4	.	TRBV4-2	.	17	TGTGCCAGCAACCAGGGAAGTGGGACGGGGTTGGGTGAAAAACTGTTTTTT	CASNQGSGTGLGEKLFF
TRBJ2-1	.	TRBV7-3	few	17	TGTGCCAGCAGCTTAAACGCCCGGGGCAGGGGTTACAATGAGCAGTTCTTC	CASSLNARGRGYNEQFF
TRBJ2-1	.	TRBV5-6	many	14	TGTGCCAGCAGCTTTGGAGGACATAACAATGAGCAGTTCTTC	CASSFGGHNNEQFF